A single sample is the source of the 16 T cell receptor beta chains below, sequenced in a study of OX40 agonist ivuxolimab in advanced cancers. This table comes from immunoSEQ multiplex PCR, and its TCRdb copy is limited to in-frame clones, with some not included. Among some 27,000 clones listed, 80% were seen once. The sequenced sample was CD4+ or CD8+ T cells sorted from blood, obtained in a trial of the OX40 agonist ivuxolimab. These TCRs come from an adult with an advanced solid tumor such as melanoma, head and neck, liver or kidney cancer.

This clone was counted once. V gene TRBV18 combines with J gene TRBJ1-1; the match to TRBD1 covers 9 bases. The CDR3 has 14 amino acids. Germline V gene sequence: CDR1 KGHSH, CDR2 LQKENI. V lost 4 bases to trimming and J lost 1 base; unmatched junction nucleotides: 1. DNA for the CDR3: TGTGCCAGCTCACGGACAGGGGAGAACACTGAAGCTTTCTTT. Translated: CASSRTGENTEAFF.

The chain joins TRBV5-1 to TRBJ1-4; D not certain. V was shortened by 4 bases and J by 0 bases, with 13 bases between the two germline ends. The CDR3 extends over 16 amino acids. CDR1 is SGHRS and CDR2 is YFSETQ in the germline V gene. CDR3 DNA sequence: TGCGCCAGCAGCCGCGGAGGTAGGACAACTAATGAAAAACTGTTTTTT. It codes for CASSRGGRTTNEKLFF.

This chain uses TRBV5-5 with TRBJ2-3; D is perhaps TRBD1 or TRBD2 (5 bases each). This CDR3 is built from 16 residues. The germline CDR1 and CDR2 sequences are SGHKS and YYEKEE (reference sequence). With 4 bases removed from V and 6 bases from J, the gap between germline ends came to 21 bases. The CDR3 reads CASSQRDGVGVDTQYF. The CDR3 DNA sequence: TGTGCCAGCAGCCAAAGGGACGGGGTAGGAGTGGATACGCAGTATTTT. Filled out from reference TRBV5-5 and TRBJ2-3, the complete variable domain reads DAGVTQSPTHLIKTRGQQVTLRCSPISGHKSVSWYQQVLGQGPQFIFQYYEKEERGRGNFPDRFSARQFPNYSSELNVNALLLGDSALYLCASSQRDGVGVDTQYFGPGTRLTVL.

The chain carries TRBV6-5 and TRBJ1-4; 8 nucleotides agree with TRBD1. The V gene's germline CDR1 is MNHEY and CDR2 SVGAGI. The CDR3 is 15 amino acids. V was pared by 6 bases and J by 2 bases, with 5 bases of the junction left unmatched. In DNA, the CDR3 is TGTGCCAGCAGCACGTGGACAGGGACTAATGAAAAACTGTTTTTT. It encodes CASSTWTGTNEKLFF.

The chain has TRBV19 and TRBJ2-1; D gene unclear. Between the trimmed V and J ends, which lost 5 bases and 8 bases, there was a span of 10 bases. The length of the CDR3 is 12 residues. CDR1 is LNHDA, CDR2 SQIVND, per germline (reference sequence). In DNA form, the CDR3 reads TGTGCCAGTAGTGTTCCTGGAGATGAGCAGTTCTTC. Translating it yields CASSVPGDEQFF.

The chain couples TRBV2 to TRBJ1-5; D is possibly TRBD1 (6 bases). Trimming took off 6 bases at V and 9 bases at J, with 15 bases between the two ends. Germline V CDR1 and CDR2: SNHLY, FYNNEI. This CDR3 is 13 amino acids long. In DNA, the CDR3 is TGTGCCAGCAGCCTAGGGGGGATGAGGCCCCAGCATTTT. Translation: CASSLGGMRPQHF.

The chain combines TRBV7-2 with TRBJ2-1; no clear D. V lost 0 bases and J 2 bases, leaving 5 bases between the germline ends. CDR1 is SGHTA, CDR2 FQGNSA, per germline. This CDR3 contains 14 residues. CDR3 DNA sequence: TGTGCCAGCAGCTTAGCGGGGACCTACAATGAGCAGTTCTTC. It specifies CASSLAGTYNEQFF.

The chain has TRBV7-9 and TRBJ1-1, with unresolved D. V lost 5 bases and J lost 6, with 16 bases in between. The CDR3 runs 14 residues. Germline CDR1 is SEHNR and CDR2 is FQNEAQ (reference sequence). CDR3 nucleotides: TGTGCCAGCAGCCTGGGAGGCCCGAAGGCTGAAGCTTTCTTT. It specifies CASSLGGPKAEAFF.

The rearrangement uses TRBV7-2 and TRBJ2-5, with 14 positions matching TRBD2. This CDR3 spans 15 amino acids. V was clipped by 3 bases and J by 5 bases; unmatched bases: 2. From germline, CDR1 is SGHTA and CDR2 FQGNSA. The CDR3 region has the DNA TGTGCCAGCAGCTTGACTAGCGGGGGGGCGGAGACCCAGTACTTC. Protein sequence: CASSLTSGGAETQYF.

The V gene is TRBV9, the J gene TRBJ2-5, with D possibly TRBD2 on 6 matching bases. The germline gives CDR1 SGDLS, CDR2 YYNGEE. V was clipped by 4 bases and J by 4 bases, with 11 bases between them. The CDR3 is 13 amino acids. DNA of the CDR3: TGTGCCAGCAGCTCAGGGACTGGAGAGACCCAGTACTTC. Amino acids: CASSSGTGETQYF.

This clone came up once. CDR3 in DNA: TGTGCCAGCAGCACTAGACAGGGGGAAAGGAACGAGCAGTACTTC. It encodes CASSTRQGERNEQYF. The chain has TRBV7-8 and TRBJ2-7; 9 bases match TRBD1. Unmatched junction bases numbered 10, after V lost 5 bases and J lost 5 bases. CDR1 is SGHVS, CDR2 FQNEAQ, per germline. The CDR3 consists of 15 residues.

In this sample, this clone turned up once. The rearrangement uses TRBV7-8 and TRBJ1-1; D unresolved. Germline V gene lookup returns CDR1 SGHVS and CDR2 FQNEAQ. V shed 2 bases and J shed 1 base, with 5 bases lying between them. The CDR3 loop spans 13 amino acids. In nucleotides, the CDR3 is TGTGCCAGCAGCTTATCAGGGAACACTGAAGCTTTCTTT. It is translated as CASSLSGNTEAFF.

V gene TRBV6-1 combines with J gene TRBJ2-7, with no clear D. The V end lost 5 bases, the J end lost 5 bases, and 4 bases lay between the germline ends. The CDR3 covers 10 residues. Germline CDR1 and CDR2: MNHNS and SASEGT. The CDR3 nucleotides read TGTGCCAGCAGTTCACACGAGCAGTACTTC. Translated: CASSSHEQYF.

This clone was recorded once. The chain is built from TRBV19 and TRBJ2-5; D is undetermined. V lost 7 bases to trimming and J lost 1 base, with 13 bases between them. The germline CDR1 and CDR2 sequences are LNHDA and SQIVND (reference sequence). The CDR3 totals 14 residues. CDR3 nucleotide sequence: TGTGCCAGTAAGTATTTGGGCTCCCAAGAGACCCAGTACTTC. It codes for CASKYLGSQETQYF.

The chain uses TRBV29-1 and TRBJ1-1; 7 bases agree with TRBD1. V lost 5 bases, J lost 0 bases, and 6 bases stayed unmatched. Germline CDR1 is SQVTM and CDR2 is ANQGSEA. This CDR3 contains 14 residues. CDR3 protein: CSVSTGRVNTEAFF. In nucleotides, the CDR3 is TGCAGCGTTTCGACAGGGAGAGTGAACACTGAAGCTTTCTTT.

V gene TRBV12-5 combines with J gene TRBJ1-6; the D gene is possibly TRBD1 (6 bases). There are 16 residues in the CDR3. CDR1 and CDR2 from the germline V gene are LGHNT and FRNRAP. V was trimmed by 0 bases and J by 7 bases, leaving 13 bases between them. The CDR3 region is CASGLVLGQGNSPLHF. DNA for the CDR3: TGTGCTAGTGGTTTGGTACTTGGGCAGGGGAATTCACCCCTCCACTTT.